The rows below give T cell receptor beta chains drawn from one sample of a study of human T cells and chemical hapten exposure. TCRdb recomputed calls from the RACE reads with MiXCR, one row per CDR3 protein. The data show tens of thousands of distinct CDR3 sequences, with 5% to 8.5% seen just once and 1% to 1.5% held by the top ten. The sequencing used whole blood, collected in connection with sensitization to the hapten diphenylcyclopropenone (DPC). These receptor sequences come from a woman aged 30 to 39 with alopecia areata. Some clones in this sample may be carry-over from other donors' samples. The CDR3 runs from the conserved cysteine through the conserved F or W. The order of the fields is clone size, V gene, J gene, D gene, CDR3 DNA, CDR3 protein. The D gene is left open where the match is weak. Size is stated for part of the rows, as once, few or many counts, or as a class when the clone is expanded.

>-|TRBV5-1|TRBJ1-4|-
TGCGCCAGCAGCTTGGATGTTAATGAAAAACTGTTTTTT
CASSLDVNEKLFF
>-|TRBV10-3|TRBJ2-3|TRBD2
TGTGCCATCAGTGAGATCGGGGGGACGGCCTATACGCAGTATTTT
CAISEIGGTAYTQYF
>-|TRBV11-1|TRBJ2-5|-
TGTGCCAGCAGCACCTCCGGGACACCCCAGACCCAGTACTTC
CASSTSGTPQTQYF
>many|TRBV29-1|TRBJ2-3|-
TGCAGCGTTGCCCGGGGGTCTCGCACAGATACGCAGTATTTT
CSVARGSRTDTQYF
>many|TRBV12-3/TRBV12-4|TRBJ1-2|-
TGTGCCAGCAGGCAGACTGCGACGATTGGCTACACCTTC
CASRQTATIGYTF
>few|TRBV7-2|TRBJ1-1|-
TGTGCCAGCAGCTTTGGACTGAACACTGAAGCTTTCTTT
CASSFGLNTEAFF
>-|TRBV2|TRBJ1-2|-
TGTGCCTCCCGGGATAGCGGAGGTGACTACACCTTC
CASRDSGGDYTF
>many|TRBV5-1|TRBJ2-5|TRBD1
TGCGCCAGCAGCTCCGGGACAGCGTACCAAGAGACCCAGTACTTC
CASSSGTAYQETQYF
>many|TRBV20-1|TRBJ2-1|-
TGCAGTGCTAGAGATGTAAGGGACAATGAGCAGTTCTTC
CSARDVRDNEQFF
>few|TRBV12-3/TRBV12-4|TRBJ1-4|TRBD1
TGTGCCAGCAGGTGGGACAGCAATAATGAAAAACTGTTTTTT
CASRWDSNNEKLFF
>many|TRBV5-1|TRBJ1-6|-
TGCGCCAGTTCAGCGGGCAGGGAGGACCCCCTCCACTTT
CASSAGREDPLHF
>few|TRBV19|TRBJ1-2|-
TGTGCCAGTAGTATAGCGCCATGGACAGATGGCTACACCTTC
CASSIAPWTDGYTF
>many|TRBV5-1|TRBJ2-5|-
TGCGCCAGCAGCTTGGGTCCAACGTACCAAGAGACCCAGTACTTC
CASSLGPTYQETQYF
>many|TRBV12-3/TRBV12-4|TRBJ2-3|TRBD2
TGTGCCAGCAGCCGAATAGCGGGAACGCAGTATTTT
CASSRIAGTQYF
>few|TRBV5-1|TRBJ1-1|-
TGCGCCAGCACTGAGCAATGGGGGGGTACTGAAGCTTTCTTT
CASTEQWGGTEAFF
>many|TRBV20-1|TRBJ2-3|-
TGCCGGCTGGGCGGTAGCACAGATACGCAGTATTTT
CRLGGSTDTQYF
>-|TRBV2|TRBJ1-2|TRBD1
TGTGCCAGCAGTTGGGACAGGGAGCGTGGCTACACCTTC
CASSWDRERGYTF
>many|TRBV4-2|TRBJ2-5|TRBD2
TGTGCCAGCAGCCAAGATCCCCGGGAAGCGGGGGGACGAGAGACCCAGTACTTC
CASSQDPREAGGRETQYF
>-|TRBV18|TRBJ1-1|-
TGTGCCAGCTCATACGGAACGAACACTGAAGCTTTCTTT
CASSYGTNTEAFF
>-|TRBV7-3|TRBJ2-3|-
TGTGCCAGCAGCTCAGGGACATTCCCAGATACGCAGTATTTT
CASSSGTFPDTQYF
>-|TRBV18|TRBJ2-7|TRBD2
TGTGCCAGCTCACCACCGGCTAGCGGGAGCTACGAGCAGTACTTC
CASSPPASGSYEQYF
>-|TRBV12-3/TRBV12-4|TRBJ1-3|-
TGTGCCAGCGATCGAGCTGGAAACACCATATATTTT
CASDRAGNTIYF
>many|TRBV20-1|TRBJ1-6|TRBD1
TGCAGTGCGAGGGGAGCAGGGGGCAGTAATTCACCCCTCCACTTT
CSARGAGGSNSPLHF
>many|TRBV20-1|TRBJ2-7|TRBD2
TGCAGTGCTAGGCTAGCGGGGGAGTACTCCTACGAGCAGTACTTC
CSARLAGEYSYEQYF
>many|TRBV7-2|TRBJ2-5|-
TGTGCCAGCAGCTTAGCGGGGGCTGGAGAGACCCAGTACTTC
CASSLAGAGETQYF
>-|TRBV20-1|TRBJ1-1|TRBD1
TGCAGTGCTAGGATGACAGGGACGACTGAAGCTTTCTTT
CSARMTGTTEAFF